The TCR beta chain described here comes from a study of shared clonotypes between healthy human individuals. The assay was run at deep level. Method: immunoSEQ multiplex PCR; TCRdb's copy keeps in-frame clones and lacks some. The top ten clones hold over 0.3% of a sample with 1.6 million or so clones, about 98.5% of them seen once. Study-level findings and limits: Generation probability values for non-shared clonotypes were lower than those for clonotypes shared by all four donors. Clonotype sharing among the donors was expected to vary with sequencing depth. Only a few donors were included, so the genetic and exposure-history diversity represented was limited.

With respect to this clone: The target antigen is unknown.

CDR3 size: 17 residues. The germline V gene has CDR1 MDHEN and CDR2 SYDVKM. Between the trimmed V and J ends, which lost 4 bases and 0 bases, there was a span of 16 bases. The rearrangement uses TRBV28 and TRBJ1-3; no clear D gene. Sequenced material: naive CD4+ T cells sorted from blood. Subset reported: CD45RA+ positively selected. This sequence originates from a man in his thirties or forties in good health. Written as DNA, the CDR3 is TGTGCCAGCAGTTCTAGCGACCACAACTTCTCTGGAAACACCATATATTTT. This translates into CASSSSDHNFSGNTIYF.